This T cell receptor (beta chain) appears in the sequencing data of a study of PD-L1 blockade in urothelial cancer. Study context: Atezolizumab was started by patients in 2014 at 1,200 mg intravenously every 3 weeks. Blood analyses occurred 3 weeks (second dose) and 6 weeks post treatment start. T cells numbered a median of around 150,000 in the blood samples.

The ends lost 7 bases at V and 1 base at J; junction bases unmatched: 11. The length of the CDR3 is 15 residues. Germline loops: CDR1 SQVTM, CDR2 ANQGSEA. Synthetic templates analogous to TCR were spiked into all PCRs individually. Some clones are missing from TCRdb's copy, which holds only in-frame ones; the method was immunoSEQ multiplex PCR. The sample yields approximately 79,000 clones, 75% to 90% seen once. The receptor was derived from a woman aged 70-85 years with urothelial cancer. The rearrangement uses TRBV29-1 and TRBJ1-1; 8 bases map to TRBD1. This specimen consisted of PBMCs, obtained around atezolizumab (anti-PD-L1) treatment. The CDR3 nucleotides read TGCAGCGCCGCCGGACAGGGAGGAAGGAACACTGAAGCTTTCTTT. Translation gives CSAAGQGGRNTEAFF.